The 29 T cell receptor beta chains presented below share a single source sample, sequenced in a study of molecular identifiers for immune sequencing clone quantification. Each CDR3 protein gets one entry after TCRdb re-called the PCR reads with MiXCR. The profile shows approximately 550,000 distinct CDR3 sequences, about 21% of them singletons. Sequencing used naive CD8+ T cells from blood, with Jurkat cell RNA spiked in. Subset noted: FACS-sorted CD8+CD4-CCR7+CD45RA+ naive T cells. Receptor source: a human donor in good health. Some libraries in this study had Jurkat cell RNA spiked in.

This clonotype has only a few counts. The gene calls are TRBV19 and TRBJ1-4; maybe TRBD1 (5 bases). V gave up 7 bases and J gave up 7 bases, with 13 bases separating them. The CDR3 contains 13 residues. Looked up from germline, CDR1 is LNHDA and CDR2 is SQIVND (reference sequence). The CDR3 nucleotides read TGTGCCAGTACCGGGACGTGGAGTGAAAAACTGTTTTTT. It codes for CASTGTWSEKLFF.

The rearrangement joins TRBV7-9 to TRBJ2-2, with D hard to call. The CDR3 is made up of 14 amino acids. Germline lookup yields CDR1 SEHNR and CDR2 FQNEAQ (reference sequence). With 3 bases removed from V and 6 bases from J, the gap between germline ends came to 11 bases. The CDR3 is CASSFPEDPGELFF. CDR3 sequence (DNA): TGTGCCAGCAGCTTTCCTGAGGACCCCGGGGAGCTGTTTTTT.

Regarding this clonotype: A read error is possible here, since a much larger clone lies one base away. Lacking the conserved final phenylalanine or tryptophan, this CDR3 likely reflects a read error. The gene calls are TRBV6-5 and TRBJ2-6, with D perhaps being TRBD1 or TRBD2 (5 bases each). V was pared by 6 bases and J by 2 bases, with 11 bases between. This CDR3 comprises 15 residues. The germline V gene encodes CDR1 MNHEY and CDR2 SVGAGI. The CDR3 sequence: CASSRGVPGANVLTS. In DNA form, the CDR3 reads TGTGCCAGCAGCCGAGGGGTGCCTGGGGCCAACGTCCTGACTTCC.

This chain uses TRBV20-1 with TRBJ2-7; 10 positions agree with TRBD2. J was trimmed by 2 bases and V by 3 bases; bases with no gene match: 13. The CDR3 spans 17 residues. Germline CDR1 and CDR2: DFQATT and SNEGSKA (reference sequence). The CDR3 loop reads CSARVLPGTSVTYEQYF. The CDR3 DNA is TGCAGTGCTAGGGTACTTCCCGGGACTAGCGTCACCTACGAGCAGTACTTC.

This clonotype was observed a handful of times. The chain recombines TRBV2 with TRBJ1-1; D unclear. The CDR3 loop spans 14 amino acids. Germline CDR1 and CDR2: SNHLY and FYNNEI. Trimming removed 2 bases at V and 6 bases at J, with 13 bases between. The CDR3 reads CASSEFDLGAEAFF. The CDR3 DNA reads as TGTGCCAGCAGTGAATTCGACCTAGGCGCTGAAGCTTTCTTT.

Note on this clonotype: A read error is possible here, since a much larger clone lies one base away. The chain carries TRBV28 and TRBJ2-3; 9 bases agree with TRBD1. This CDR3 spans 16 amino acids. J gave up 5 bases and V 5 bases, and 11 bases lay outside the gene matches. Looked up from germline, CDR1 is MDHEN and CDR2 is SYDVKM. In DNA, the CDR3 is TGTGCCAGCAGTAAACAGGGGGCGATTGTGAGAGATACGCAGTATTTT. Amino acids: CASSKQGAIVRDTQYF.

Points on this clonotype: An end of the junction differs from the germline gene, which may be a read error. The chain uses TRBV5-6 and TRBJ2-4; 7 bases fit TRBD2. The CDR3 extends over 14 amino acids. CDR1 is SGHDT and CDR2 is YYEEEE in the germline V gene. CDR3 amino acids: CASSLGLAQNIQYF. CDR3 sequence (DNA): TGTGCCAGCAGCTTGGGACTAGCCCAAAACATTCAGTACTTC.

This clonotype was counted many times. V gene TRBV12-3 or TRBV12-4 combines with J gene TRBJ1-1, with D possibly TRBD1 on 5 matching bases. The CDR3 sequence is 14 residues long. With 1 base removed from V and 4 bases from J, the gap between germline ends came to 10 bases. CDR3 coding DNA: TGTGCCAGCAGTTTAGTGGGGGTCAGCACTGAAGCTTTCTTT. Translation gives CASSLVGVSTEAFF.

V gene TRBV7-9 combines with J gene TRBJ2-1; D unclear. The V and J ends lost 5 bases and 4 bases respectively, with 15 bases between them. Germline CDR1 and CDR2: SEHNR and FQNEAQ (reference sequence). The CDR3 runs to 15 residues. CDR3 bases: TGTGCCAGCAGCCCCCTGTTAGGGTCTTACAATGAGCAGTTCTTC. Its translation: CASSPLLGSYNEQFF.

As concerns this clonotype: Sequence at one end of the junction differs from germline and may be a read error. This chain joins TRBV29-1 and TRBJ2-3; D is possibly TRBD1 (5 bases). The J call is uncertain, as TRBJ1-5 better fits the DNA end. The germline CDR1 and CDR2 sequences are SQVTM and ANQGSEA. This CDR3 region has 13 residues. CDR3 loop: CGVEDRDPDTQHF. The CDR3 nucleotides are TGCGGCGTTGAGGATAGGGACCCAGATACGCAGCATTTT.

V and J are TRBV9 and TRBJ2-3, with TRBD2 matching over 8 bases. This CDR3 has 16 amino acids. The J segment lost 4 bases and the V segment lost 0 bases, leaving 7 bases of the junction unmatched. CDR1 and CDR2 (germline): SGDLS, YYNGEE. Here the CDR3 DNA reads TGTGCCAGCAGCGTAGGGCGGGAGGTATTGGCAGATACGCAGTATTTT. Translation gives CASSVGREVLADTQYF.

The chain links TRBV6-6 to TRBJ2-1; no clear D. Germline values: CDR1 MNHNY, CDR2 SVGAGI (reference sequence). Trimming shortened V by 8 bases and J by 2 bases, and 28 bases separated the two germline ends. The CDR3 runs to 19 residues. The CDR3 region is CASFKWGFGLVYAYNEQFF. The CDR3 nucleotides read TGTGCCAGCTTTAAATGGGGTTTTGGGCTCGTCTACGCCTACAATGAGCAGTTCTTC.

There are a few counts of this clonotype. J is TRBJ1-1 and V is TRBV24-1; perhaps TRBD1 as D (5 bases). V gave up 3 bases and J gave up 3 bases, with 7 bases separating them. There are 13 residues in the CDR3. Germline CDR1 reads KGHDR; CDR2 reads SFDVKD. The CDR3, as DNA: TGTGCCACCAGTGATGCCAGGGACACTGAAGCTTTCTTT. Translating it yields CATSDARDTEAFF.

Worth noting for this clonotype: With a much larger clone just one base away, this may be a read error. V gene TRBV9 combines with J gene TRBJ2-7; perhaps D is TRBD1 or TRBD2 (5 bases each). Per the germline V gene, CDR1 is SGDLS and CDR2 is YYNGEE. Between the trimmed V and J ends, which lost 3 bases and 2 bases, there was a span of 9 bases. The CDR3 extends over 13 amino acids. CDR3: CASSGDPAYEQYF. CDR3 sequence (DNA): TGTGCCAGCAGCGGGGACCCGGCCTACGAGCAGTACTTC.

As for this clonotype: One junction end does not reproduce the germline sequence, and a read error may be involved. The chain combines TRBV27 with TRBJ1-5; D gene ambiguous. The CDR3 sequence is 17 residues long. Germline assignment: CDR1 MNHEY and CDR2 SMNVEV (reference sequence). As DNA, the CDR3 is TGTGCCAGCAGTTTAACGGCAGAAGGGTATAGCAATCAGTCCCAGCATTTT. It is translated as CASSLTAEGYSNQSQHF.

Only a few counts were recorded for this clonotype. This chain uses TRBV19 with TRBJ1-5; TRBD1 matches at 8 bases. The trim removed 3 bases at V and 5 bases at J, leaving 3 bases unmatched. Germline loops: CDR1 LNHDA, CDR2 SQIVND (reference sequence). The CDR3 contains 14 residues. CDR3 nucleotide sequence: TGTGCCAGTAGTATCGGACAGGGAGATCAGCCCCAGCATTTT. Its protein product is CASSIGQGDQPQHF.

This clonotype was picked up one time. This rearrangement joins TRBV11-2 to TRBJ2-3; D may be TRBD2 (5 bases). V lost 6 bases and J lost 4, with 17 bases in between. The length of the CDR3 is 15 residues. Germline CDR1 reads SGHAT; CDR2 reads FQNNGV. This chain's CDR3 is CASRPRGISADTQYF. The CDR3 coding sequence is TGTGCCAGCAGGCCGAGAGGGATATCAGCAGATACGCAGTATTTT.

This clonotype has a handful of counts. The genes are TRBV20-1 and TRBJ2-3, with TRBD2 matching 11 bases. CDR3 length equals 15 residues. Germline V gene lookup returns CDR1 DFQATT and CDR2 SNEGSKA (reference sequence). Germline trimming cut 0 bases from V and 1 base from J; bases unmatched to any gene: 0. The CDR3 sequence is CSARETSGGTDTQYF. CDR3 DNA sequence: TGCAGTGCTAGAGAGACTAGCGGGGGCACAGATACGCAGTATTTT.

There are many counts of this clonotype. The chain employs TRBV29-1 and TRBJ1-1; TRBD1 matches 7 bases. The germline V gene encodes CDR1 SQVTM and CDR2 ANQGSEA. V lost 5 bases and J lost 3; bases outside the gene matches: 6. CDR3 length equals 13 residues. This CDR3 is CSVRDSDYTEAFF. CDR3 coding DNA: TGCAGCGTTCGGGACAGCGATTACACTGAAGCTTTCTTT.

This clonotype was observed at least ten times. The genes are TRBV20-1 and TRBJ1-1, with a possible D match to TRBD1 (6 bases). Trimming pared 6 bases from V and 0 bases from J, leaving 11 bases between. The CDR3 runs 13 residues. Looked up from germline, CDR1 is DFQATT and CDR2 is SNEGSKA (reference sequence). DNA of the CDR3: TGCAGTGCCGGAGACAGGCTGAACACTGAAGCTTTCTTT. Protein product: CSAGDRLNTEAFF.

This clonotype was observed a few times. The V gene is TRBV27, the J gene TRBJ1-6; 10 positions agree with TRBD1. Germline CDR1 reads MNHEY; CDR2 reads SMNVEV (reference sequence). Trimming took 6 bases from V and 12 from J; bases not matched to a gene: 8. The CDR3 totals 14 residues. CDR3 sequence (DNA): TGTGCCAGCAGCCACGGGACAGGGGTCGGACCCCTCCACTTT. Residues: CASSHGTGVGPLHF.

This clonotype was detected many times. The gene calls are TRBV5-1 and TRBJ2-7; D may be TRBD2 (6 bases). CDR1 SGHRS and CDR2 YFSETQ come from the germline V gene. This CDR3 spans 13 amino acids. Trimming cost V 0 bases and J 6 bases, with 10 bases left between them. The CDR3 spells CASSLVGSSEQYF. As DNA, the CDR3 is TGCGCCAGCAGCTTGGTCGGGAGCAGCGAGCAGTACTTC.

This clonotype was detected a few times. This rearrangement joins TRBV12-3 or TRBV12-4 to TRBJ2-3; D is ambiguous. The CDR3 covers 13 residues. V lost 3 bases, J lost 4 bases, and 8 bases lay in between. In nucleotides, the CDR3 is TGTGCCAGCAGTTTTCTTTCGGCAGATACGCAGTATTTT. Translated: CASSFLSADTQYF.

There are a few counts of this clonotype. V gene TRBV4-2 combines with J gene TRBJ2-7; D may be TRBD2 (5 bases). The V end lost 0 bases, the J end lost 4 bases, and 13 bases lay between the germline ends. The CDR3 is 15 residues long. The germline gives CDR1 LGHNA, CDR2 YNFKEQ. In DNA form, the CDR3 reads TGTGCCAGCAGCCAAGAATCTAGCTTAATATACGAGCAGTACTTC. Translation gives CASSQESSLIYEQYF.

CDR3 nucleotides: TGCAGTGCTAGAGATTTAGGCTCGGCAATGAATGAGCAGTTCTTC. Translation: CSARDLGSAMNEQFF. This chain joins TRBV20-1 and TRBJ2-1; D is uncertain. The CDR3 has 15 residues. CDR1 and CDR2 from the germline V gene are DFQATT and SNEGSKA (reference sequence). The V end lost 0 bases, the J end lost 7 bases, and 16 bases lay between the germline ends.

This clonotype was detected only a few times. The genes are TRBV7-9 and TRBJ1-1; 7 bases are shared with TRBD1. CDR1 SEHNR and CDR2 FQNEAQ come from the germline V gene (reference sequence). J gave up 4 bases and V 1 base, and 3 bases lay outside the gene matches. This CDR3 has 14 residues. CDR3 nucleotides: TGTGCCAGCAGCTTAGAGGGGGCGGGCACTGAAGCTTTCTTT. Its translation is CASSLEGAGTEAFF.

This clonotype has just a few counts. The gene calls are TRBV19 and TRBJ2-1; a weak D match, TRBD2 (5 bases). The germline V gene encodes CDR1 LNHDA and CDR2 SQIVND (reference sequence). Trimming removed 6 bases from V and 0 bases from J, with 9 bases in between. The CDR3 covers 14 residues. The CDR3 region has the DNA TGTGCCAGTAGCCGGGGTCACTCCTACAATGAGCAGTTCTTC. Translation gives CASSRGHSYNEQFF.

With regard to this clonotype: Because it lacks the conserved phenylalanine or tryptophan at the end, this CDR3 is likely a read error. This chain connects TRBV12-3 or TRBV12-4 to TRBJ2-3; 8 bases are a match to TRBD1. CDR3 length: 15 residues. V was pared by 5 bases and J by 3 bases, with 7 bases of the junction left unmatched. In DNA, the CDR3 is TGTGCCAGCAGTCTATACAGGGGGAGGACAGATACGCAGTATCTC. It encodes CASSLYRGRTDTQYL.

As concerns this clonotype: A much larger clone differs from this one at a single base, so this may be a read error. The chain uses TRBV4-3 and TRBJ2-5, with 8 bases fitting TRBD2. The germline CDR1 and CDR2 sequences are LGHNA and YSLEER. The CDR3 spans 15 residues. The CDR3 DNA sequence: TGCGCCGGCAGCCATGAGACGGGACTAGAAGAGACCCAGTACTTC. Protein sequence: CAGSHETGLEETQYF.